What follows are 17 T cell receptor beta chains derived from one specimen sequenced in a study of cytomegalovirus exposure and HLA in healthy donors. Primers included in the PCR were 60 Vbeta and 13 Jbeta primers. Here immunoSEQ multiplex PCR was the method, and the copy in TCRdb shows in-frame clones only, minus some. The data show about 160,000 clones, with over 65% seen just once and less than 8.5% held by the top ten. What was sequenced was PBMCs. These TCRs come from a man aged 40-55 years in good health and CMV-seropositive.

This rearrangement joins TRBV6-5 to TRBJ2-5, with 7 bases that match TRBD2. V shed 5 bases and J 7 bases; nucleotides not matched to a gene: 10. Per germline, CDR1 MNHEY and CDR2 SVGAGI. This CDR3 contains 14 residues. In DNA form, the CDR3 reads TGTGCCAGCAGTGACAGCGGGGTCCGGGGGACCCAGTACTTC. Translated: CASSDSGVRGTQYF.

This clone showed up just once. The missing conserved phenylalanine or tryptophan at the end of this CDR3 makes a read error likely. The DNA is left out, because the CDR3 cannot be placed on it with certainty; the CDR3 is given as TCRdb lists it. The V call is TRBV7-3, the J call TRBJ2-3; TRBD1 reflects the table's D call only, with no check against the DNA. Germline lookup yields CDR1 SGHTA and CDR2 FQGTGA. Termini included, the CDR3 measures 12 amino acids. The CDR3: CASSLSRTGRMG.

V usage is TRBV5-4 and J usage is TRBJ2-7; 7 bases fit TRBD2. Trimming removed 0 bases from V and 5 bases from J; junction bases left unmatched: 11. The CDR3 runs 16 residues. Germline V CDR1 and CDR2: SGHNT, YYREEE (reference sequence). The CDR3 sequence is CASSLEVGRAQDEQYF. The CDR3 coding sequence is TGTGCCAGCAGCTTGGAAGTGGGGAGGGCTCAGGACGAGCAGTACTTC.

This chain joins TRBV2 and TRBJ2-2; the match to TRBD1 covers 9 bases. V lost 5 bases and J lost 6; bases outside the gene matches: 13. This CDR3 spans 17 amino acids. In germline, CDR1 is SNHLY, CDR2 FYNNEI. For the CDR3, the DNA is TGTGCCAGCAGTAAAGGAGGGACAGGGAGGGAGGCCGGGGAGCTGTTTTTT. It translates to CASSKGGTGREAGELFF. The full variable domain, with the rest looked up from reference TRBV2 and TRBJ2-2, is EPEVTQTPSHQVTQMGQEVILRCVPISNHLYFYWYRQILGQKVEFLVSFYNNEISEKSEIFDDQFSVERPDGSNFTLKIRSTKLEDSAMYFCASSKGGTGREAGELFFGEGSRLTVL.

The rearrangement uses TRBV23-1 and TRBJ2-2; 9 bases line up with TRBD1. TRBV23-1 is placed among ORFs of uncertain function. The CDR3 runs to 15 residues. The V segment lost 7 bases and the J segment 5 bases; nucleotides outside the gene matches: 8. CDR3 sequence (DNA): TGCGCCAGCACTCCACCGGGACAGGGAACCGGGGAGCTGTTTTTT. Translated, it gives CASTPPGQGTGELFF.

This clone was recorded a few times. The chain employs TRBV19 and TRBJ1-1, with D maybe TRBD1 (6 bases). Germline lookup yields CDR1 LNHDA and CDR2 SQIVND (reference sequence). Deletions cut 8 bases from V and 5 bases from J, with 21 bases between. The CDR3 has 15 residues. The CDR3 bases are TGTGCCAGTTTTAGTTGGGGGCGCTTAGGAACTGAAGCTTTCTTT. Protein: CASFSWGRLGTEAFF. Using reference TRBV19 and TRBJ1-1 for the parts outside the CDR3, the full variable domain is DGGITQSPKYLFRKEGQNVTLSCEQNLNHDAMYWYRQDPGQGLRLIYYSQIVNDFQKGDIAEGYSVSREKKESFPLTVTSAQKNPTAFYLCASFSWGRLGTEAFFGQGTRLTVV.

This clone appeared a few times. The chain carries TRBV7-9 and TRBJ2-4; 9 positions match TRBD1. J was trimmed by 0 bases and V by 5 bases; bases with no gene match: 8. The CDR3 is made up of 17 amino acids. Germline V CDR1 and CDR2: SEHNR, FQNEAQ (reference sequence). The CDR3 loop is CASSLSGQGLAKNIQYF. The CDR3 coding sequence is TGTGCCAGCAGCCTATCGGGACAGGGTTTAGCCAAAAACATTCAGTACTTC.

The rearrangement joins TRBV6-4 to TRBJ2-1, with D perhaps TRBD2 (5 bases). Per the germline V gene, CDR1 is MRHNA and CDR2 is SNTAGT. Trimming took 6 bases from V and 2 from J, leaving 11 bases between them. The CDR3 sequence is 14 residues long. The CDR3 DNA sequence: TGTGCCAGCAGCGAAACGGAGGCCTACAATGAGCAGTTCTTC. Translated: CASSETEAYNEQFF.

The table lists this clone with a few counts. The chain links TRBV6-5 to TRBJ2-1, with 7 bases lining up with TRBD1. Germline CDR1 and CDR2: MNHEY and SVGAGI. Unmatched junction bases numbered 3, after V lost 8 bases and J lost 5 bases. CDR3 length equals 12 residues. The CDR3 nucleotides read TGTGCCAGCCGGGACAGAAACAATGAGCAGTTCTTC. This sequence encodes CASRDRNNEQFF.

The V call is TRBV11-2, the J call TRBJ2-1; tentative D call: TRBD1 (5 bases). Germline lookup yields CDR1 SGHAT and CDR2 FQNNGV. The CDR3 covers 16 residues. Trimming stripped 1 base from V and 2 bases from J, with 12 bases between. Here the CDR3 reads CASSLVSAGPYNEQFF. CDR3 DNA: TGTGCCAGCAGCTTAGTCTCGGCAGGGCCCTACAATGAGCAGTTCTTC.

The V gene is TRBV7-2, the J gene TRBJ2-1, with 7 bases fitting TRBD2. This CDR3 is built from 13 residues. The V and J ends lost 0 bases and 7 bases, in that order; junction bases with no gene match: 0. In germline, CDR1 is SGHTA, CDR2 FQGNSA. The CDR3 here is CASSLAGGNEQFF. Here the CDR3 DNA reads TGTGCCAGCAGCTTAGCGGGAGGGAATGAGCAGTTCTTC.

This chain connects TRBV7-8 to TRBJ2-7; TRBD2 aligns across 7 bases. Germline CDR1 reads SGHVS; CDR2 reads FQNEAQ. The CDR3 extends over 15 amino acids. After removal of 5 bases from V and 5 bases from J, the junction contained 12 bases not matched to a gene. CDR3 region: CASSPSRGMAHEQYF. CDR3 DNA: TGTGCCAGCAGCCCCTCGCGGGGGATGGCGCACGAGCAGTACTTC.

This chain joins TRBV10-3 and TRBJ2-7, with 9 bases aligning to TRBD1. Per germline, CDR1 ENHRY and CDR2 SYGVKD. CDR3 length equals 12 residues. The ends lost 10 bases at V and 4 bases at J; junction bases unmatched: 5. The CDR3 sequence is CATRTGEYEQYF. The DNA for the CDR3 is TGTGCCACCAGGACAGGGGAATACGAGCAGTACTTC.

The chain recombines TRBV5-1 with TRBJ1-6; 8 positions agree with TRBD1. Trimming removed 1 base from V and 6 bases from J; junction bases left unmatched: 9. This CDR3 contains 17 residues. Per the germline V gene, CDR1 is SGHRS and CDR2 is YFSETQ. The CDR3 region is CASSLMGQVGGNSPLHF. In nucleotides, the CDR3 is TGCGCCAGCAGCTTGATGGGACAGGTGGGAGGTAATTCACCCCTCCACTTT.

This clone appeared a single time. The chain recombines TRBV6-1 with TRBJ1-5, with a weak D call TRBD1 (5 bases). CDR1 and CDR2 (germline): MNHNS, SASEGT. Trimming took off 7 bases at V and 4 bases at J, with 14 bases between the two ends. There are 14 residues in the CDR3. The CDR3 sequence: CASTEGGENQPQHF. The CDR3 bases are TGTGCCAGCACCGAGGGAGGGGAGAATCAGCCCCAGCATTTT.

This sequence joins TRBV6-6 and TRBJ1-5; 7 bases match TRBD1. CDR3 size: 15 residues. CDR1 and CDR2 from the germline V gene are MNHNY and SVGAGI (reference sequence). Trimming took 6 bases from V and 3 from J; bases not matched to a gene: 8. The CDR3 sequence: CASSITGDPNQPQHF. CDR3 sequence (DNA): TGTGCCAGCAGCATCACAGGGGATCCCAATCAGCCCCAGCATTTT.

This chain connects TRBV19 to TRBJ2-2, with D maybe TRBD1 (6 bases). From germline, CDR1 is LNHDA and CDR2 SQIVND (reference sequence). The V and J ends lost 6 bases and 6 bases respectively, with 20 bases between them. The CDR3 is made up of 16 amino acids. Written as DNA, the CDR3 is TGTGCCAGTAGCAACCCTCAGGGGCCCCTTCCCGGGGAGCTGTTTTTT. Protein product: CASSNPQGPLPGELFF.